The present TCR beta chain was sequenced within a study of blood T cell repertoires in COVID-19. At the level of the study: The United States, Italy and Spain supplied acute and convalescent COVID-19 samples. T cells, B-cell-depleted T cells, or PBMCs supplied cDNA or gDNA.

Only one count was recorded for this clone. CDR1 is SNHLY and CDR2 is FYNNEI in the germline V gene. Trimming left V 1 base short and J 4 bases short, with 10 bases between. CDR3 size: 14 residues. In the original processing: Estimated nucleated cell counts came from reference gene primer amplification. Clones were read by immunoSEQ multiplex PCR, and TCRdb kept only the in-frame ones, dropping some. V and J calls and clone size are given by that table; D and trimming were obtained from the DNA. The sample records approximately 400,000 clones, 81% being singletons. This TCR was sampled from a human donor with acute or convalescent COVID-19. The donor label of this sample is uncertain. The sample comprised peripheral blood. The chain joins TRBV2 to TRBJ1-1; tentatively, D is TRBD1 (5 bases). As DNA, the CDR3 is TGTGCCAGCAGTGAAGTAGGACACGGCACTGAAGCTTTCTTT. It encodes CASSEVGHGTEAFF.